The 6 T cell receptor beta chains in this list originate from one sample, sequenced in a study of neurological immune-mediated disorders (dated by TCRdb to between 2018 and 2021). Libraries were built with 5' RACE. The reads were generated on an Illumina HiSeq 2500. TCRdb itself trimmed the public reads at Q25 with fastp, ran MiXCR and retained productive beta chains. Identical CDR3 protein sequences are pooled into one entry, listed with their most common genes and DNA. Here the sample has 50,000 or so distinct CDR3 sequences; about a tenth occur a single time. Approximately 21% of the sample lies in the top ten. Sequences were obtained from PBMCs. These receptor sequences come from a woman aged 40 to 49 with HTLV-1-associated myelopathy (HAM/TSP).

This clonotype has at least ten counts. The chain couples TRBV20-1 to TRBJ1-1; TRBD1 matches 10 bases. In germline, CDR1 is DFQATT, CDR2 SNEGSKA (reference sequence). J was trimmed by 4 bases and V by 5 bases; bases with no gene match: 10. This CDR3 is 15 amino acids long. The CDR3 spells CSADGQGGLGTEAFF. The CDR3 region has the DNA TGCAGTGCTGATGGACAGGGGGGACTGGGCACTGAAGCTTTCTTT.

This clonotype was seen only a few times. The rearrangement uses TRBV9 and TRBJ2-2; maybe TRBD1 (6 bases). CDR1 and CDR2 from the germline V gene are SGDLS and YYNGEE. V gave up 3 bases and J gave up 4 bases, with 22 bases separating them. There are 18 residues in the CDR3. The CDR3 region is CASSAEGHGTPGTGELFF. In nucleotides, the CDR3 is TGTGCCAGCAGCGCAGAGGGACATGGGACCCCGGGCACCGGGGAGCTGTTTTTT.

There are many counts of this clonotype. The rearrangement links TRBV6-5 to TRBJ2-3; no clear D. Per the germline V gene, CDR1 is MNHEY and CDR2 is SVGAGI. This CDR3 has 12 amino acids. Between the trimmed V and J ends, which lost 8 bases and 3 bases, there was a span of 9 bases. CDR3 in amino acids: CASRKGTDTQYF. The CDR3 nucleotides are TGTGCCAGCCGGAAGGGAACAGATACGCAGTATTTT.

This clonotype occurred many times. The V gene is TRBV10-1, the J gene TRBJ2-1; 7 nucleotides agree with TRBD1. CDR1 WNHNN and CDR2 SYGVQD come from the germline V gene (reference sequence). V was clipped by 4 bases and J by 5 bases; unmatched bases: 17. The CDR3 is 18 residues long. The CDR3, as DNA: TGCGCCAGCAGTGTAAAGGCGTCGACCGGGACAGTGGACAATGAGCAGTTCTTC. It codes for CASSVKASTGTVDNEQFF.

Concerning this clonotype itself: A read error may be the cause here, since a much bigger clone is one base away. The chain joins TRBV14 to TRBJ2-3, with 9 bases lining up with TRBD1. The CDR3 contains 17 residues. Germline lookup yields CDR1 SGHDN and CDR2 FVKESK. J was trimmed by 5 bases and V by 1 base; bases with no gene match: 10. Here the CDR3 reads CASSQVSGQGLIDTQYF. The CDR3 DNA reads TGTGCCAGCAGCCAAGTTTCAGGACAGGGGCTCATAGATACGCAGTATTTT.

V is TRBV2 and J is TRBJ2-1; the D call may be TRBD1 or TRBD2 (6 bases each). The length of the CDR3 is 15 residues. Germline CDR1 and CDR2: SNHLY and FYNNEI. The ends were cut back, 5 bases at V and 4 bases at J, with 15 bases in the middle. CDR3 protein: CASSPSGAGYNEQFF. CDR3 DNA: TGTGCCAGCAGTCCATCGGGGGCCGGGTACAATGAGCAGTTCTTC.